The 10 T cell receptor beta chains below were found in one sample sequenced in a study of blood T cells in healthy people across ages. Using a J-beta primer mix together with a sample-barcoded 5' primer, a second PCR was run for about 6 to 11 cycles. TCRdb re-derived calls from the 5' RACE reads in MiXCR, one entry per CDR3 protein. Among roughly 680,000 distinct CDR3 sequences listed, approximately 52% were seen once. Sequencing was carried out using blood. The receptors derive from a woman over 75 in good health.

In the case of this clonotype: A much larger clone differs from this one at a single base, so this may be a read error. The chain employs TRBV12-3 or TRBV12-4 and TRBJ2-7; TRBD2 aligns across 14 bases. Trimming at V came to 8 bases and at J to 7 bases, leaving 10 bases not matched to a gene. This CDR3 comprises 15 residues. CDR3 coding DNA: TGTGCCAGCCGGAGACTAGCGGGAGGGCTAAGTGAGCAGTACTTC. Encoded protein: CASRRLAGGLSEQYF.

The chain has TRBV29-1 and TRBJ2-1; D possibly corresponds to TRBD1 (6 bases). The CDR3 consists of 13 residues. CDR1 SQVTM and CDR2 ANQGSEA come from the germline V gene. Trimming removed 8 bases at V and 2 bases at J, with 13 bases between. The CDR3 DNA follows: TGCAGCATTGGTGGGGGCGCCTACAATGAGCAGTTCTTC. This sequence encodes CSIGGGAYNEQFF.

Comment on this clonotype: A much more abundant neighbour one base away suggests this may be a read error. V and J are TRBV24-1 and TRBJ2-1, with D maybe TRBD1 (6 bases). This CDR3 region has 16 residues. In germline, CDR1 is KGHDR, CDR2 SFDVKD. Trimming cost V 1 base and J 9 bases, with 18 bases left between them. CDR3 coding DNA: TGTGCCACCAGTGATTTTGTGGCAGGGGATGCGAGTGAGCAGTTCTTC. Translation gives CATSDFVAGDASEQFF.

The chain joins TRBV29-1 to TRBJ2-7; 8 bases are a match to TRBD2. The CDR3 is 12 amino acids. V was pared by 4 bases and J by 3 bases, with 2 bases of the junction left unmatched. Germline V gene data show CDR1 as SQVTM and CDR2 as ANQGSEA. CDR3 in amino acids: CSVVAGGYEQYF. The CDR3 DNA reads TGCAGCGTTGTGGCGGGGGGCTACGAGCAGTACTTC.

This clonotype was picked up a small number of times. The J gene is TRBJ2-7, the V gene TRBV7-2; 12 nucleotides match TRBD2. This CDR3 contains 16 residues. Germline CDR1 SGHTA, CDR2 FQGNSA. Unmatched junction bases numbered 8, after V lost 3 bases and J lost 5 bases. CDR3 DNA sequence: TGTGCCAGCAGCTTCCGCCGACTAGCGGGAGTCGACGAGCAGTACTTC. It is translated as CASSFRRLAGVDEQYF. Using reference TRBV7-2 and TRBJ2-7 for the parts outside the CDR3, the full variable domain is GAGVSQSPSNKVTEKGKDVELRCDPISGHTALYWYRQSLGQGLEFLIYFQGNSAPDKSGLPSDRFSAERTGGSVSTLTIQRTQQEDSAVYLCASSFRRLAGVDEQYFGPGTRLTVT.

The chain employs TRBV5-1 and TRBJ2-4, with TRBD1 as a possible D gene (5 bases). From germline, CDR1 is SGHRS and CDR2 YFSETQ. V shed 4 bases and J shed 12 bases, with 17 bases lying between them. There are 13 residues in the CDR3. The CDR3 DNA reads TGCGCCAGCAGCGTTGTCTCTGACAGAACTCAGTACTTC. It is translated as CASSVVSDRTQYF.

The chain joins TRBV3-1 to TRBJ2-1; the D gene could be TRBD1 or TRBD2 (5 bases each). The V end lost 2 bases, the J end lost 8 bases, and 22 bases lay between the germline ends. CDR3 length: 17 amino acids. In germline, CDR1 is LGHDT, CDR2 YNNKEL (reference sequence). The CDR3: CASSQRGRTDLWDEQFF. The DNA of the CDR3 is TGTGCCAGCAGCCAACGGGGACGAACAGATCTGTGGGATGAGCAGTTCTTC.

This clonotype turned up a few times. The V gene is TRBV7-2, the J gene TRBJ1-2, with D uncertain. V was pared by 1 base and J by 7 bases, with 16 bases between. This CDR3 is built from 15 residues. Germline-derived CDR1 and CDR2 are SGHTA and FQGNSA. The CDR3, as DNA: TGTGCCAGCAGCTTAGTAGGGAAATCCGCGGGTGGCTACACCTTC. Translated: CASSLVGKSAGGYTF.

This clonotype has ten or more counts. CDR3 sequence: CSVFVGQLPEQYF. The CDR3 DNA sequence: TGCAGCGTCTTCGTGGGACAGCTCCCCGAGCAGTACTTC. The V call is TRBV29-1, the J call TRBJ2-7; 7 nucleotides line up with TRBD1. This CDR3 has 13 residues. V shed 6 bases, J shed 6 bases, and the junction held 11 bases outside the gene matches. The germline gives CDR1 SQVTM, CDR2 ANQGSEA.

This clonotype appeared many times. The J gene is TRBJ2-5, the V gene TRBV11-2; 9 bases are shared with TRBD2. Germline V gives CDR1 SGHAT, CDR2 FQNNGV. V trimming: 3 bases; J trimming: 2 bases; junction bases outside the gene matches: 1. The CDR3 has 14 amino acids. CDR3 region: CASSFLAGQETQYF. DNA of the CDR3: TGTGCCAGCAGCTTCCTAGCGGGGCAAGAGACCCAGTACTTC.